Each of the 2 T cell receptor beta chains below was sequenced from the same sample in a study of blood T cells in healthy people across ages. The second PCR ran about 6 to 11 cycles with a sample-barcoded 5' primer and J-beta primers. One entry per CDR3 protein results from TCRdb running MiXCR on the 5' RACE reads. The top ten hold around 23% of the sample, which has 1.8 million or so distinct CDR3 sequences, 39% seen once. The sample was blood. The receptors stem from a human donor in good health.

The gene calls are TRBV28 and TRBJ2-5; 10 bases align to TRBD2. Germline assignment: CDR1 MDHEN and CDR2 SYDVKM. After removal of 8 bases from V and 1 base from J, the junction contained 10 bases not matched to a gene. CDR3 length equals 16 residues. The CDR3: CASGPYSGGIQETQYF. The CDR3 nucleotides read TGTGCCAGCGGCCCCTATAGCGGGGGGATCCAAGAGACCCAGTACTTC.

The rearrangement joins TRBV6-6 to TRBJ2-5; perhaps TRBD2 as D (5 bases). V was cut by 8 bases and J by 11 bases, with 12 bases left in between. CDR3 length: 10 residues. Germline V lookup: CDR1 MNHNY, CDR2 SVGAGI (reference sequence). The CDR3 is CASGVGEQYF. The CDR3 bases are TGTGCCAGCGGGGTTGGGGAGCAGTACTTC.